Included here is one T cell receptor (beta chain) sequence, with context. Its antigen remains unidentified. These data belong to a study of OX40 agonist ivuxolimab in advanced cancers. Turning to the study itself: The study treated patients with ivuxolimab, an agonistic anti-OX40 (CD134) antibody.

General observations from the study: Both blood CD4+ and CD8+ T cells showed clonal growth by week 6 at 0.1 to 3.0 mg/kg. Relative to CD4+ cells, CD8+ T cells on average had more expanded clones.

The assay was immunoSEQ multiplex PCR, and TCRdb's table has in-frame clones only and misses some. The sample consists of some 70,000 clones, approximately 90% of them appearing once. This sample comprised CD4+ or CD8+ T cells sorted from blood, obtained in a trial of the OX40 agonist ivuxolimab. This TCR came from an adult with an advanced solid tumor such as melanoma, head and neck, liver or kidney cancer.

This CDR3 reads CSVWEVDTQYF. CDR3 coding DNA: TGCAGCGTTTGGGAGGTAGATACGCAGTATTTT. This chain links TRBV29-1 with TRBJ2-3; possibly TRBD2 for D (6 bases). Germline CDR1 reads SQVTM; CDR2 reads ANQGSEA. This CDR3 contains 11 residues. The ends were cut back, 5 bases at V and 5 bases at J, with 8 bases in the middle.